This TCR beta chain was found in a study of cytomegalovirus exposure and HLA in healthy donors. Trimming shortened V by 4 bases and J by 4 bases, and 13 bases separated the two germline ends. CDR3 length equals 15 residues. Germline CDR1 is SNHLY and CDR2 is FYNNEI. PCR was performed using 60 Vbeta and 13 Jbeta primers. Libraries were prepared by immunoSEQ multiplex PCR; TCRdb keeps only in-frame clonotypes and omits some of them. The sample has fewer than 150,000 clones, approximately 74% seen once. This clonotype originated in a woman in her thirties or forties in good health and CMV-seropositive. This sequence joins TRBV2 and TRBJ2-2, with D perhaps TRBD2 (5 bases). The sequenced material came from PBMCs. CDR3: CASSGPSWGTGELFF. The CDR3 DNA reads TGTGCCAGCAGTGGGCCTAGCTGGGGCACCGGGGAGCTGTTTTTT.